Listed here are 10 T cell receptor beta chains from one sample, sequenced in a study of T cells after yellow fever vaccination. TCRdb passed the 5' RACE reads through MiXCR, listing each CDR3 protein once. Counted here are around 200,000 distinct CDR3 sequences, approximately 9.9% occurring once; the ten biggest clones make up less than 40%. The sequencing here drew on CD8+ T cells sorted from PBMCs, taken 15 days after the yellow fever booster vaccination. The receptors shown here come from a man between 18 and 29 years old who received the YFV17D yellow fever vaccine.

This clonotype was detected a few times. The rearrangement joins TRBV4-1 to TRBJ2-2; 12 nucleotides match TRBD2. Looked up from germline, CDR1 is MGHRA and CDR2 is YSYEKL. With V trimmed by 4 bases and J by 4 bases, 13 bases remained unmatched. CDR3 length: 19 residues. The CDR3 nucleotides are TGCGCCAGCAGCCGCTATACCCTAGCGGGGGGGCCTGTCACCGGGGAGCTGTTTTTT. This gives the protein CASSRYTLAGGPVTGELFF.

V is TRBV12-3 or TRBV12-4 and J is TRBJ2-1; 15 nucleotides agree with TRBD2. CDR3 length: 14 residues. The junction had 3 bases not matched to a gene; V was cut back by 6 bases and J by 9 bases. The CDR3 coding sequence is TGTGCCAGCAGCTCGGGACTAGCGGGGGGTGAGCAGTTCTTC. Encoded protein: CASSSGLAGGEQFF.

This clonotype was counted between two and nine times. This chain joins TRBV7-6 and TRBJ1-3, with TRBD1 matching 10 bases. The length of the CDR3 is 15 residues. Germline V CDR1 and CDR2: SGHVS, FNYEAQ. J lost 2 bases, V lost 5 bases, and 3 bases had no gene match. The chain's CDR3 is CASSRGQGAGNTIYF. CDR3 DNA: TGTGCCAGCAGCCGCGGACAGGGGGCTGGAAACACCATATATTTT.

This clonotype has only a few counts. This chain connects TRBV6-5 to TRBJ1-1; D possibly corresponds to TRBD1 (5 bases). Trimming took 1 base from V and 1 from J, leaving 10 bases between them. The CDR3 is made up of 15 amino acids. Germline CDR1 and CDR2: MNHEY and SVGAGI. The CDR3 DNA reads TGTGCCAGCAGTTACTACGTCGGGGGGAACACTGAAGCTTTCTTT. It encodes CASSYYVGGNTEAFF.

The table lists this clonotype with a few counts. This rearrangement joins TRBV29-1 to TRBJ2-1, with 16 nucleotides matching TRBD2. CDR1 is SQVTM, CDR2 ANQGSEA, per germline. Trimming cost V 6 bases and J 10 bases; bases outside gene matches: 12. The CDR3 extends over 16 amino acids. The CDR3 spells CSVTGLAGGSGEEQFF. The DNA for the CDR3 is TGCAGCGTGACGGGACTAGCGGGGGGGTCCGGGGAAGAGCAGTTCTTC.

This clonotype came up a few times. CDR3 sequence reads: CAWSYSGGAKNEQFF. DNA of the CDR3: TGTGCCTGGAGTTATAGCGGGGGGGCGAAAAATGAGCAGTTCTTC. The chain has TRBV30 and TRBJ2-1, with TRBD2 matching over 11 bases. The germline CDR1 and CDR2 sequences are GTSNPN and SVGIG (reference sequence). The CDR3 loop spans 15 amino acids. The V and J ends lost 2 bases and 7 bases, in that order; junction bases with no gene match: 7.

As DNA, the CDR3 is TGTGCCAGCAGTTTAGCGACTAACGAGCAGTTCTTC. This translates into CASSLATNEQFF. V is TRBV12-3 or TRBV12-4 and J is TRBJ2-1, with D tentatively TRBD2 (5 bases). CDR3 length: 12 amino acids. Trimming removed 0 bases at V and 10 bases at J, with 7 bases between.

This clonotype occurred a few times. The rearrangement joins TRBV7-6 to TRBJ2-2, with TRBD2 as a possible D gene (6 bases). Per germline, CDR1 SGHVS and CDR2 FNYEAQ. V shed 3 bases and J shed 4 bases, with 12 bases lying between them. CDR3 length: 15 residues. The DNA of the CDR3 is TGTGCCAGCAGCTTGGGGACTCGGGGCACCGGGGAGCTGTTTTTT. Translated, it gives CASSLGTRGTGELFF.

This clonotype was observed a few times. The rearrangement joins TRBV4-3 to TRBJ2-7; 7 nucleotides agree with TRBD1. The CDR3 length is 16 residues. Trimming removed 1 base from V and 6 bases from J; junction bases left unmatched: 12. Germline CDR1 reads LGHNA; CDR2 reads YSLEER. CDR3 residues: CASSQASDREPSEQYV. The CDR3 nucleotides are TGCGCCAGCAGCCAAGCGAGTGACAGGGAGCCGTCCGAGCAGTACGTC.

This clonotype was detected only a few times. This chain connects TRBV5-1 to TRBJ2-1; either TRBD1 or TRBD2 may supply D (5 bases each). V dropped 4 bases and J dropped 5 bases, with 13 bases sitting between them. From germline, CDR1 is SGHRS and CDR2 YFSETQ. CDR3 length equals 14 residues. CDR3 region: CASSTGTDNNEQFF. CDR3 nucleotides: TGCGCCAGCAGCACCGGGACGGATAACAATGAGCAGTTCTTC.